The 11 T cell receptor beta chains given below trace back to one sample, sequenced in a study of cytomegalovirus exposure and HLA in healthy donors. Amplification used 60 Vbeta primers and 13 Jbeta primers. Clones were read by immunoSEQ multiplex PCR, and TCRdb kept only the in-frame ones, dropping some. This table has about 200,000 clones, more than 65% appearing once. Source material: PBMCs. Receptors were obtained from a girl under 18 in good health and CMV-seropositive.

The CDR3 loop reads CASSSYDSNNEQFF. The CDR3 region has the DNA TGTGCCAGCTCCTCCTATGATTCGAACAATGAGCAGTTCTTC. The gene calls are TRBV6-6 and TRBJ2-1; no firm D call. Germline assignment: CDR1 MNHNY and CDR2 SVGAGI (reference sequence). The CDR3 runs to 14 residues. V was cut by 8 bases and J by 5 bases, with 16 bases left in between.

CDR3 coding DNA: TGTGCCAGCAGTGGGACCGGGAAAGGACGTACCGGGGAGCTGTTTTTT. This sequence encodes CASSGTGKGRTGELFF. The chain joins TRBV2 to TRBJ2-2; D is possibly TRBD2 (5 bases). This CDR3 region has 16 residues. Trimming took off 4 bases at V and 5 bases at J, with 17 bases between the two ends. The germline gives CDR1 SNHLY, CDR2 FYNNEI.

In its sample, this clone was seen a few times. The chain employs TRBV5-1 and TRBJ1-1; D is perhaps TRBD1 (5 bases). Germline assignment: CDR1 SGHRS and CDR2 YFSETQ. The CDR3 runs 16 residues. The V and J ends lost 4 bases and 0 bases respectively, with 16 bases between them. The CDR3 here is CASSLKTAYMNTEAFF. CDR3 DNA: TGCGCCAGCAGCCTAAAGACAGCATACATGAACACTGAAGCTTTCTTT.

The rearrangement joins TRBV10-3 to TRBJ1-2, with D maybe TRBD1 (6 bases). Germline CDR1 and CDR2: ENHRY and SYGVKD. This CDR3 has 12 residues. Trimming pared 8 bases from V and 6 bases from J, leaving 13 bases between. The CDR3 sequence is CAIGQQGNGYTF. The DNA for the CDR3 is TGTGCCATCGGACAACAGGGAAATGGCTACACCTTC.

CDR3 loop: CASSRPLTGEAFF. The CDR3 nucleotides are TGTGCCAGTAGTAGGCCCTTGACAGGAGAAGCTTTCTTT. This chain uses TRBV19 with TRBJ1-1; TRBD1 might be the D (6 bases). CDR1 is LNHDA and CDR2 is SQIVND in the germline V gene (reference sequence). The CDR3 is 13 residues long. The V gene lost 4 bases and the J gene lost 8 bases, with 14 bases spanning the gap. The full variable domain, completed using reference TRBV19 and TRBJ1-1, is DGGITQSPKYLFRKEGQNVTLSCEQNLNHDAMYWYRQDPGQGLRLIYYSQIVNDFQKGDIAEGYSVSREKKESFPLTVTSAQKNPTAFYLCASSRPLTGEAFFGQGTRLTVV.

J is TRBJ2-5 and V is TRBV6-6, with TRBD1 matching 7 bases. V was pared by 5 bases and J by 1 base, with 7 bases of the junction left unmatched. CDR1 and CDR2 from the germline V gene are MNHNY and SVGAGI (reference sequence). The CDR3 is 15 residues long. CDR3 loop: CASSGGTVIQETQYF. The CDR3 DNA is TGTGCCAGCAGTGGTGGGACAGTCATCCAAGAGACCCAGTACTTC.

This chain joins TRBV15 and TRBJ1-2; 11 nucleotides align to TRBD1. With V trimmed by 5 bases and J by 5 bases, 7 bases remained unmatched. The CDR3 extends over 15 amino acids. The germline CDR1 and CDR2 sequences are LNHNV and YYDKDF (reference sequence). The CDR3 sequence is CATSGRDRGIYGYTF. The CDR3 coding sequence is TGTGCCACCAGCGGGCGGGACAGGGGGATATATGGCTACACCTTC.

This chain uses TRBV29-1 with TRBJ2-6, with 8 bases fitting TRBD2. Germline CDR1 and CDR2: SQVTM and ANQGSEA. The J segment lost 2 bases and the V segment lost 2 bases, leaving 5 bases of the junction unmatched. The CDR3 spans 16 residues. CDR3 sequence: CSVEQTGGAGANVLTF. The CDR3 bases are TGCAGCGTTGAACAGACGGGGGGGGCTGGGGCCAACGTCCTGACTTTC.

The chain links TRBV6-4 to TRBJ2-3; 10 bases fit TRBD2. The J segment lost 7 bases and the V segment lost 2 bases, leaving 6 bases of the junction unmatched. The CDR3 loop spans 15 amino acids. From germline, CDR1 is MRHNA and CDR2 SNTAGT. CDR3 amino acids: CASSDKSSGGHTQYF. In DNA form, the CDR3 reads TGTGCCAGCAGTGACAAGTCTAGCGGGGGTCATACGCAGTATTTT.

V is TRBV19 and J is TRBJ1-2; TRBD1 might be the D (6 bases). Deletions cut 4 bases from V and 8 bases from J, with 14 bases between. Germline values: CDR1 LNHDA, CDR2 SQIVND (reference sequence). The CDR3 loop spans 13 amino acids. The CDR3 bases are TGTGCCAGTAGTACTACAGGGACGGGGGGCTACACCTTC. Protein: CASSTTGTGGYTF.

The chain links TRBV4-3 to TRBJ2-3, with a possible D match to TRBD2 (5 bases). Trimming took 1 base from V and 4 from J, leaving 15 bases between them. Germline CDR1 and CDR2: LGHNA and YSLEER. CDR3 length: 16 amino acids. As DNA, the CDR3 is TGCGCCAGCAGCCAAGTAACGGGATATTGGGCAGATACGCAGTATTTT. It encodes CASSQVTGYWADTQYF.